The 3 T cell receptor beta chains below were found in one sample sequenced in a study of blood T cell repertoires in COVID-19. Sequenced by immunoSEQ multiplex PCR; TCRdb stores in-frame clones only, minus some. Of about 70,000 clones listed, roughly 79% were seen once; the top ten hold roughly 6.5%. Material for sequencing was peripheral blood. These receptors were obtained from a woman aged 55-75 years with acute or convalescent COVID-19.

This chain connects TRBV5-1 to TRBJ2-6, with D maybe TRBD2 (5 bases). Deletions cut 3 bases from V and 2 bases from J, with 9 bases between. The V gene's germline CDR1 is SGHRS and CDR2 YFSETQ. The CDR3 has 15 amino acids. CDR3: CASSWVEAGANVLTF. The CDR3 bases are TGCGCCAGCAGCTGGGTGGAGGCTGGGGCCAACGTCCTGACTTTC.

The J gene is TRBJ2-1, the V gene TRBV12-5; 10 bases map to TRBD2. The CDR3 totals 17 residues. V lost 0 bases and J lost 4; bases outside the gene matches: 6. Germline lookup yields CDR1 LGHNT and CDR2 FRNRAP. CDR3 loop: CASGLVQVLAGYNEQFF. The CDR3 DNA reads TGTGCTAGTGGTTTGGTACAGGTACTAGCGGGGTACAATGAGCAGTTCTTC.

The rearrangement links TRBV19 to TRBJ2-3; 8 bases are a match to TRBD1. The CDR3 totals 14 residues. The ends lost 6 bases at V and 1 base at J; junction bases unmatched: 3. From germline, CDR1 is LNHDA and CDR2 SQIVND (reference sequence). CDR3: CASRKTGGTDTQYF. The DNA of the CDR3 is TGTGCCAGTAGGAAGACAGGGGGCACAGATACGCAGTATTTT. The variable domain in full, with the rest retrieved from reference TRBV19 and TRBJ2-3, is DGGITQSPKYLFRKEGQNVTLSCEQNLNHDAMYWYRQDPGQGLRLIYYSQIVNDFQKGDIAEGYSVSREKKESFPLTVTSAQKNPTAFYLCASRKTGGTDTQYFGPGTRLTVL.